This T cell receptor (beta chain) appears in the sequencing data of a study of post-analysis software for immune sequencing data. In the study overall: Recorded subtypes: relapsing-remitting, secondary progressive, progressive-relapsing; some patients unannotated. Study-wide results and caveats: Controls' normalized Chao1 diversity significantly exceeded that of multiple sclerosis patients.

The authors incorporated unique molecular identifiers into the TCR beta cDNA libraries. Each CDR3 protein is one row after TCRdb ran MiXCR on the PCR reads. Among roughly 650,000 distinct CDR3 sequences listed, approximately 59% were seen once. This clonotype has only a few counts. Its specificity is not known. The sequenced sample consisted of blood. This TCR was sampled from a girl between 2 and 10 years old with multiple sclerosis.

The chain's CDR3 is CSARPSTGLGYGYTF. CDR3 nucleotide sequence: TGCAGTGCTAGGCCCTCGACAGGGCTAGGCTATGGCTACACCTTC. The V gene is TRBV20-1, the J gene TRBJ1-2; TRBD1 agrees at 7 bases. This CDR3 spans 15 amino acids. Germline CDR1 is DFQATT and CDR2 is SNEGSKA (reference sequence). V lost 3 bases and J lost 4; bases outside the gene matches: 11.